The TCR beta chain described here comes from a study of identical twins. TCRdb re-derived calls from the 5' RACE reads in MiXCR, one entry per CDR3 protein. The profile shows a few hundred thousand distinct CDR3 sequences, around 15% of them singletons. V lost 4 bases and J lost 4; bases outside the gene matches: 8. Germline CDR1 SEHNR, CDR2 FQNEAQ (reference sequence). The CDR3 covers 16 residues. The sample was also linked to a second study, of yellow fever vaccine responses in identical twins.

The chain links TRBV7-9 to TRBJ2-5, with 11 bases that match TRBD2. This TCR came from a young woman in good health. Specimen: CD4+ T cells sorted from blood. The CDR3 bases are TGTGCCAGCAGCTCCGGACTAGCGGGTTATGGAGAGACCCAGTACTTC. Protein: CASSSGLAGYGETQYF.